This T cell receptor beta chain is from a study of cytomegalovirus exposure and HLA in healthy donors. Regarding this clone: No antigen is known for it.

Germline V gives CDR1 SNHLY, CDR2 FYNNEI. The ends were cut back, 4 bases at V and 0 bases at J, with 10 bases in the middle. The CDR3 is 15 residues long. Study-wide results and caveats: As was reported, the classifier diagnosed cytomegalovirus status with high specificity and sensitivity. Per a prior analysis, the majority of TCR beta V segments were productive roughly 90% or roughly 30% of the time. In vitro testing confirmed a few CMV-associated chains as specific for CMV antigens. Follow-up analysis found HLA locus-dependent TCR association rates, highest for DRB1 and lowest for HLA-C.

The PCR used 60 Vbeta and 13 Jbeta primers. The assay was immunoSEQ multiplex PCR, and TCRdb's table has in-frame clones only and misses some. The table lists roughly 120,000 clones, 73% of them singletons. Sequencing was performed on PBMCs. This chain connects TRBV2 to TRBJ1-3; no clear D gene. The receptor was isolated from a man aged 55 to 70 in good health and CMV-seropositive. CDR3 sequence: CASSGDQASGNTIYF. The CDR3 nucleotides read TGTGCCAGCAGTGGTGATCAAGCCTCTGGAAACACCATATATTTT.